Listed here are 5 T cell receptor beta chains from one sample, sequenced in a study of T cells in Graves' hyperthyroidism and ophthalmopathy. From RNA transcripts, TCR beta CDR3 regions were amplified. When the TCR CDR3 underwent first-round RT-PCR, the HTBI primer set was used. TCRdb re-called the multiplex PCR reads through MiXCR, storing one row per CDR3 protein. The table includes about 640,000 distinct CDR3 sequences, around 21% detected once. The sequencing input was blood. All receptors derive from a man aged 30-40 years with Graves' ophthalmopathy.

The chain uses TRBV18 and TRBJ2-3; D call uncertain. Germline-derived CDR1 and CDR2 are KGHSH and LQKENI. V lost 2 bases to trimming and J lost 0 bases, with 9 bases between them. This CDR3 is built from 15 residues. CDR3 nucleotide sequence: TGTGCCAGCTCACCAACGGTCCCTAGCACAGATACGCAGTATTTT. The encoded protein is CASSPTVPSTDTQYF.

This clonotype was found a few times. V gene TRBV29-1 combines with J gene TRBJ1-1; a possible D gene is TRBD1 (5 bases). The ends were cut back, 4 bases at V and 10 bases at J, with 13 bases in the middle. The germline V gene has CDR1 SQVTM and CDR2 ANQGSEA. The CDR3 sequence is 11 residues long. The CDR3 DNA is TGCAGCGTTGTGGGCAGGGTTGGAGCTTTCTTT. It yields the protein CSVVGRVGAFF.

This sequence joins TRBV10-2 and TRBJ2-2, with TRBD2 matching 7 bases. Germline values: CDR1 WSHSY, CDR2 SAAADI. The CDR3 loop spans 14 amino acids. V lost 10 bases and J lost 4; bases outside the gene matches: 9. CDR3 coding DNA: TGCGCCACGGGACCAGCGGGGCCCACCGGGGAGCTGTTTTTT. It specifies CATGPAGPTGELFF.

This clonotype showed up many times. V usage is TRBV18 and J usage is TRBJ1-4; D may be TRBD1 (6 bases). V was trimmed by 1 base and J by 5 bases, leaving 14 bases between them. The CDR3 runs to 16 residues. Germline CDR1 and CDR2: KGHSH and LQKENI. Here the CDR3 DNA reads TGTGCCAGCTCACCACAGACAGGCCCTACAAATGAAAAACTGTTTTTT. Translating it yields CASSPQTGPTNEKLFF.

This clonotype was recorded a few times. The rearrangement uses TRBV9 and TRBJ2-1; 9 nucleotides align to TRBD2. With 0 bases clipped from V and 6 bases from J, the junction kept 7 bases outside the gene matches. CDR1 and CDR2 (germline): SGDLS, YYNGEE. The CDR3 runs 16 residues. CDR3 sequence reads: CASSVGGASGANEQFF. The CDR3 nucleotides are TGTGCCAGCAGCGTAGGCGGCGCTAGCGGGGCCAATGAGCAGTTCTTC.